This T cell receptor (beta chain) is from a study of cytomegalovirus exposure and HLA in healthy donors (dated by TCRdb to between 2016 and 2019). About the study as a whole: The 500 to 700 repertoires of the first cohort and the approximately 110 validation repertoires were produced on the same platform, according to a later analysis. In addition to the first cohort of around 670 subjects, a separate validation cohort of approximately 130 different subjects was used. To predict cytomegalovirus infection status, the study brought together high-throughput TCR immunosequencing, statistical association of individual TCRs with disease status, and machine learning. The study aimed to test whether cataloging public T cell receptors could reveal signatures of past pathogen exposure. The investigation overall reported the following: The classifier was reported to diagnose cytomegalovirus status with high specificity and sensitivity in both the original cohort and the validation cohort. A later analysis lacked HLA typing for the validation cohort, so it scored co-occurrence in that cohort across all 120 repertoires. A few of the identified cytomegalovirus-associated TCR beta chains were confirmed in vitro to be specific for cytomegalovirus antigens. In a later analysis, TCRs clustered in the first cohort were found to also tend to co-occur in the 110 or so validation repertoires, with 94% of cluster scores above 0. Most TCR sequences were observed very rarely across donors, whereas some public TCRs were present in many individuals. According to the authors, the approach could potentially be generalized to other disease states and immunological phenotypes. In the study, 164 TCR beta chains were listed as associated with cytomegalovirus.

For this clone: There is no known antigen for this receptor. Base qualities are not provided; no much larger clone lies one nucleotide away.

The method behind the library was the immunoSEQ multiplex PCR assay. The study's processing was this. A statistical classification framework was developed to diagnose cytomegalovirus status using the catalog of TCR beta chain sequences. In its TCRdb copy, this immuneACCESS table keeps in-frame sequences only and misses some clones. Where compared with another copy, unresolved V genes explain less than half of these, and the others have no known cause. V, J and clone size are those of that table, while D and trimming were read from the DNA. The sample contains more than 95,000 clones, roughly 95% of them found a single time. The ten largest clones represent 1.7% of the sample. From a lookup of the germline V gene, CDR1 and CDR2 are MNHEY and SVGAGI. The CDR3 spans 12 residues, from the cysteine through the phenylalanine. The retained sequence is limited to the CDR3, 36 bases, with the frame set at the first base. Trimming removed 8 bases from V and 2 bases from J, leaving 4 bases between the germline ends.

The donors belonged to the validation cohort of over a hundred subjects, which was separate from the roughly 700-subject first cohort. The clonotype originates from a man between 18 and 35 years old in good health and CMV-seronegative. Specimen: PBMCs. This chain joins TRBV6-5 to TRBJ2-6; the D segment cannot be called with confidence. The sequenced DNA: TGTGCCAGCTCGGCTGGGGCCAACGTCCTGACTTTC. Its product reads: CASSAGANVLTF.